The 3 T cell receptor beta chains listed next were all sequenced from one sample in a study of blood T cell repertoires in COVID-19. The repertoire was sequenced with immunoSEQ multiplex PCR; TCRdb's copy has only in-frame clones and lacks some. The data show around 250,000 clones, around 88% seen once. The sequencing input was PBMCs or T cells enriched from blood (not recorded which). These receptors all come from a woman aged 40 to 50 with acute COVID-19.

This chain connects TRBV11-3 to TRBJ2-1, with D maybe TRBD2 (6 bases). Trimming removed 5 bases at V and 1 base at J, with 24 bases between. Germline V gives CDR1 SGHNT, CDR2 YENEEA. This CDR3 spans 19 amino acids. The CDR3 DNA sequence: TGTGCCAGCAGCCCACCACCCCGGGGGAGAAGGTCGTCCTACAATGAGCAGTTCTTC. Its translation: CASSPPPRGRRSSYNEQFF.

This CDR3 is CASSKQETQYF. CDR3 coding DNA: TGTGCCAGCAGCAAACAGGAGACCCAGTACTTC. The chain has TRBV11-3 and TRBJ2-5; no reliable D call. The CDR3 contains 11 residues. CDR1 SGHNT and CDR2 YENEEA come from the germline V gene. V was pared by 5 bases and J by 5 bases, with 6 bases between.

The chain joins TRBV3-1 (or the pseudogene TRBV3-2) to TRBJ1-6, with 7 bases that match TRBD1. The CDR3 is 15 amino acids. The V segment lost 1 base and the J segment 7 bases; nucleotides outside the gene matches: 4. Germline loops: CDR1 LGHDT, CDR2 YNNKEL (reference sequence). The CDR3 region has the DNA TGTGCCAGCAGCCAAGCCGGGACAGAAAATTCACCCCTCCACTTT. Translated: CASSQAGTENSPLHF.